This TCR beta chain comes out of a study of blood T cell repertoires in COVID-19 (dated by TCRdb to the early 2020s). For the wider study: Samples from collaborators originated in the United States, Italy and Spain and spanned both the acute and convalescent phases of COVID-19. The material from the prospective study consisted of cDNA or gDNA derived from T cells, B-cell-depleted T cells, or PBMCs. Deeply sampled blood TCRbeta repertoires from subjects exposed to, actively infected with, or recovered from COVID-19 were included in the dataset. A freely available public database, intended as a resource for researchers studying the immune response to SARS-CoV-2, is where the repertoires were released. The samples were drawn from two sources: the first 160 participants of the ongoing ImmuneRACE study, and 1,000 to 1,500 subjects contributed by 6 global collaborators. Nearly every sample came with metadata listing a de-identified subject ID, COVID-19 status, age in years and sex. Where available, HLA class I and class II types were obtained from metadata supplied by the sample provider rather than from assay-based typing.

The research as a whole found: The amount of clinical and demographic metadata varied by source and participant and was provided uncurated.

TCRbeta CDR3 regions were amplified from genomic DNA by means of the immunoSEQ Assay, a bias-controlled multiplex PCR. Per the source publication's procedure: Nucleated cell counts per sample were estimated from amplification of reference gene primers within the assay. To quantify the absolute abundance of each unique TCRbeta CDR3 rearrangement, sequence reads were collapsed and filtered. For each sample, productive Simpson clonality was calculated as the square root of Simpson's diversity index over productive rearrangements. The table comes from immuneACCESS by way of TCRdb, which keeps in-frame sequences with V and J called. Part of the clones is missing from these tables; in studies checked, under half for an unresolved V gene and the rest for unknown reasons. That table furnishes V, J and clone size, whereas the DNA furnished D and trimming. This sample gives about 45,000 clones in total; about nine tenths of them show up just once. Approximately 8.9% of the sample belongs to the ten largest clones.

The collaborating institutions used their own protocols to collect whole blood in K2EDTA tubes. For TCRbeta analysis, collaborators shipped samples in one of three forms: frozen whole blood, isolated PBMCs, or DNA extracted from either of those sample types. Points on this clone: The specificity of this receptor is unknown. Base qualities are not recorded, but no much larger clone differs from it by a single base.

Based on the germline V gene, the CDR1 and CDR2 sequences are SNHLY and FYNNEI. The CDR3 contains 12 residues, cysteine and phenylalanine counted. Solely the CDR3 DNA is kept, with 36 bases framed from the first base. Between the V and J ends, shortened by 9 bases and 1 base respectively, the junction contains 9 bases. The sequenced sample consisted of peripheral blood. The rearranged chain carries TRBV2 and TRBJ1-1; the D gene is perhaps TRBD1, on 6 matching bases. The clonotype comes from a woman aged 80 or over with active COVID-19. CDR3 region: CARQGQNTEAFF. The DNA is TGTGCCAGACAGGGACAGAACACTGAAGCTTTCTTT. With the rest looked up from the reference TRBV2 and TRBJ1-1 genes rather than sequenced, the full variable domain is EPEVTQTPSHQVTQMGQEVILRCVPISNHLYFYWYRQILGQKVEFLVSFYNNEISEKSEIFDDQFSVERPDGSNFTLKIRSTKLEDSAMYFCARQGQNTEAFFGQGTRLTVV.